This record covers a single T cell receptor (beta chain). These data belong to a study of OX40 agonist ivuxolimab in advanced cancers. The CDR3 totals 13 residues. Trimming removed 4 bases from V and 7 bases from J; junction bases left unmatched: 5. The germline gives CDR1 SGHDT, CDR2 YYEEEE. Libraries were prepared by immunoSEQ multiplex PCR; TCRdb keeps only in-frame clonotypes and omits some of them. The table lists about 69,000 clones, over 65% of them singletons. The V gene is TRBV5-6, the J gene TRBJ1-2; TRBD1 matches 9 bases. This specimen consisted of CD4+ or CD8+ T cells sorted from blood, obtained in a trial of the OX40 agonist ivuxolimab. The receptor was isolated from an adult with an advanced solid tumor such as melanoma, head and neck, liver or kidney cancer. CDR3 nucleotides: TGTGCCAGCAGCGCGGACAGGGGCTTTGGCTACACCTTC. Translation gives CASSADRGFGYTF.